This TCR beta chain is drawn from a study of T cells in Graves' hyperthyroidism and ophthalmopathy. What was amplified from RNA transcripts were TCR beta CDR3 regions. A set of HTBI primers served as the primers for a first-round RT-PCR of the TCR CDR3. TCRdb processed the multiplex PCR reads anew with MiXCR; each CDR3 protein has one entry. Of 600,000 or so distinct CDR3 sequences in the sample, about 14% were seen once. Duration under 3 months, a NOSPECS grade of at least 4, and a Clinical Activity Score of at least 3 characterized the ophthalmopathy patients. The CDR3 has 16 residues. Per the germline V gene, CDR1 is SGHTA and CDR2 is FQGNSA. With 2 bases removed from V and 12 bases from J, the gap between germline ends came to 22 bases.

The chain carries TRBV7-2 and TRBJ1-4, with a weak D call TRBD1 (5 bases). This TCR was sampled from a woman in her 50s with Graves' ophthalmopathy. The sequencing sample was made of blood. The CDR3 region is CASSLFRVELYEELFF. The CDR3 coding sequence is TGTGCCAGCAGCTTATTCAGGGTAGAGTTATACGAAGAACTGTTTTTT.